The rows below give T cell receptor beta chains drawn from one sample of a study of blood T cells in healthy people across ages. TCRdb called the 5' RACE reads again in MiXCR, with one record for every CDR3 protein. In the table there are some 760,000 distinct CDR3 sequences, just under 25% of which are singletons. The same data also contributed to another study, on T cells of mothers and their children.

Sequencing input: blood. These receptor sequences come from a boy under 18 in good health. Both conserved end residues are part of each CDR3. Fields, in order: clone size, V gene, D gene, J gene, CDR3 DNA, CDR3 protein. A D gene is named only where the DNA matches it firmly. Part of the rows lack a size; the others show once, few, many or a class for expanded clones.

abundance: NA
v_gene: TRBV7-9
d_gene: NA
j_gene: TRBJ1-5
CDR3nt: TGCGCCAGCAGCTTAACAGGGCCCATTCAGCCCCAGCATTTT
CDR3aa: CASSLTGPIQPQHF

abundance: NA
v_gene: TRBV7-2
d_gene: NA
j_gene: TRBJ2-3
CDR3nt: TGTGCCAGCAGCATAAGAGGGGGGGCCACAGATACGCAGTATTTT
CDR3aa: CASSIRGGATDTQYF

abundance: NA
v_gene: TRBV6-1
d_gene: NA
j_gene: TRBJ2-3
CDR3nt: TGTGCCAGCAGTGACGAGCGGGCGGGCACAGATACGCAGTATTTT
CDR3aa: CASSDERAGTDTQYF

abundance: NA
v_gene: TRBV6-5
d_gene: TRBD1
j_gene: TRBJ1-1
CDR3nt: TGTGCCAGCAGCCTACCGGGACAGGCGAACACTGAAGCTTTCTTT
CDR3aa: CASSLPGQANTEAFF

abundance: few
v_gene: TRBV6-5
d_gene: NA
j_gene: TRBJ2-3
CDR3nt: TGTGCCAGCAGCGACCGTACAGATACGCAGTATTTT
CDR3aa: CASSDRTDTQYF

abundance: NA
v_gene: TRBV7-2
d_gene: NA
j_gene: TRBJ2-3
CDR3nt: TGTGCCAGCGGGGCACAGGGCACAGATACGCAGTATTTT
CDR3aa: CASGAQGTDTQYF

abundance: NA
v_gene: TRBV4-3
d_gene: TRBD2
j_gene: TRBJ2-3
CDR3nt: TGCGCCAGCAGCCAAGATCCCTCCGCCCTAGCGGGGGGGCCGTTAGATACGCAGTATTTT
CDR3aa: CASSQDPSALAGGPLDTQYF

abundance: few
v_gene: TRBV6-5
d_gene: NA
j_gene: TRBJ1-2
CDR3nt: TGTGCCAGCAGTTACTCAATGAACTATGGCTACACCTTC
CDR3aa: CASSYSMNYGYTF

abundance: few
v_gene: TRBV6-6
d_gene: NA
j_gene: TRBJ1-1
CDR3nt: TGTGCCAGCAAGGGGAACACTGAAGCTTTCTTT
CDR3aa: CASKGNTEAFF

abundance: few
v_gene: TRBV7-2
d_gene: TRBD1
j_gene: TRBJ2-7
CDR3nt: TGTGCCAGCAGCTCCGGACAGGGTACGGTCGAGCAGTACTTC
CDR3aa: CASSSGQGTVEQYF

abundance: many
v_gene: TRBV11-2
d_gene: TRBD2
j_gene: TRBJ2-7
CDR3nt: TGTGCCAGCAGCTCAAAACAAAGAGGACTAGCGGGAAGGGGTCGATACTACGAGCAGTACTTC
CDR3aa: CASSSKQRGLAGRGRYYEQYF

abundance: NA
v_gene: TRBV13
d_gene: NA
j_gene: TRBJ2-1
CDR3nt: TGTGCCAGCAGCTTACGAGGGCCCAATGAGCAGTTCTTC
CDR3aa: CASSLRGPNEQFF

abundance: few
v_gene: TRBV7-2
d_gene: NA
j_gene: TRBJ2-7
CDR3nt: TGTGCCAGCTTGACCGCGGGCCAATTCTACGAGCAGTACTTC
CDR3aa: CASLTAGQFYEQYF

abundance: many
v_gene: TRBV7-2
d_gene: TRBD1
j_gene: TRBJ2-7
CDR3nt: TGTGCCAGCAGCTTAGCTGGCACAGGGGGCGCCTACGAGCAGTACTTC
CDR3aa: CASSLAGTGGAYEQYF

abundance: NA
v_gene: TRBV6-6
d_gene: NA
j_gene: TRBJ2-7
CDR3nt: TGTGCCAGCAGTTACGTAGGGAATGGCTACGAGCAGTACTTC
CDR3aa: CASSYVGNGYEQYF

abundance: few
v_gene: TRBV2
d_gene: NA
j_gene: TRBJ2-1
CDR3nt: TGTGCCAGCAGTGAAACATGGAATGAGCAGTTCTTC
CDR3aa: CASSETWNEQFF

abundance: NA
v_gene: TRBV7-9
d_gene: TRBD2
j_gene: TRBJ2-5
CDR3nt: TGTGCCAGCAGCTTAAAGGCTAGCGGGGGAAGAGAGACCCAGTACTTC
CDR3aa: CASSLKASGGRETQYF

abundance: NA
v_gene: TRBV12-5
d_gene: TRBD1
j_gene: TRBJ2-3
CDR3nt: TGTGCTAGTGGTTTAGGGACAGGGGGCACAGATACGCAGTATTTT
CDR3aa: CASGLGTGGTDTQYF

abundance: NA
v_gene: TRBV28
d_gene: NA
j_gene: TRBJ1-2
CDR3nt: TGTGCCGCCGGCGGGGGGCCGGATGGCTACACCTTC
CDR3aa: CAAGGGPDGYTF

abundance: many
v_gene: TRBV7-2
d_gene: NA
j_gene: TRBJ2-1
CDR3nt: TGTGCCAGCAGCTTGACAAACAGCTACAATGAGCAGTTCTTC
CDR3aa: CASSLTNSYNEQFF

abundance: many
v_gene: TRBV7-9
d_gene: TRBD2
j_gene: TRBJ2-1
CDR3nt: TGTGCCAGCAGCTTAGTGGGACTAGCGGACAATGAGCAGTTCTTC
CDR3aa: CASSLVGLADNEQFF

abundance: NA
v_gene: TRBV5-1
d_gene: NA
j_gene: TRBJ2-7
CDR3nt: TGCGCCAGCAGCTTGGGTCAGGCCCTGGGCGAGCAGTACTTC
CDR3aa: CASSLGQALGEQYF

abundance: NA
v_gene: TRBV29-1
d_gene: NA
j_gene: TRBJ1-2
CDR3nt: TGCAGCGTAGAAGGAAGTGACTATGGCTACACCTTC
CDR3aa: CSVEGSDYGYTF

abundance: few
v_gene: TRBV7-2
d_gene: TRBD2
j_gene: TRBJ2-7
CDR3nt: TGTGCCAGCAGCTTACAACGCGGGAGCGACGAGCAGTACTTC
CDR3aa: CASSLQRGSDEQYF